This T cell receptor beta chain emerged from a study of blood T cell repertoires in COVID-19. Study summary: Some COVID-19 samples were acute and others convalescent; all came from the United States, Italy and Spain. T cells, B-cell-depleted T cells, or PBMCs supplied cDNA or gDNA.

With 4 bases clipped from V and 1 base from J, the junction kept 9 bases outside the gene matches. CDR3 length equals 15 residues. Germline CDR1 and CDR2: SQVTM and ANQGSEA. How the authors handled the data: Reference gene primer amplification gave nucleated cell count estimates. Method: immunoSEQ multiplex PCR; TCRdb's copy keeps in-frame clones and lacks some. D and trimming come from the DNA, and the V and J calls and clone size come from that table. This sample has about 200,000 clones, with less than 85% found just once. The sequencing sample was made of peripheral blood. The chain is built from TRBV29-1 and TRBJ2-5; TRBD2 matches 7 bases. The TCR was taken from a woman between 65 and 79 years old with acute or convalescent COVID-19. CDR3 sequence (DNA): TGCAGCGTTGCTCTGGGGGGGTCCCTCCAAGAGACCCAGTACTTC. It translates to CSVALGGSLQETQYF.